Shown below are 29 T cell receptor beta chains from a single sample sequenced in a study of radiation and T cells in renal cell carcinoma. Profiled with immunoSEQ multiplex PCR; TCRdb holds only in-frame clones, not every one. The sample carries several thousand clones, approximately 54% recorded once. Treatment denoted: 15 Gy SBRT to primary tumor, nephrectomy 4 weeks later. The sequencing used tumor tissue, collected from a patient whose treatment included radiotherapy and nephrectomy. Source of these receptors: a man in his 60s with renal cell carcinoma.

This clone was found a few times. The rearrangement links TRBV11-2 to TRBJ1-1, with no clear D. The germline V gene has CDR1 SGHAT and CDR2 FQNNGV. Trimming took off 6 bases at V and 5 bases at J, with 13 bases between the two ends. The CDR3 consists of 13 residues. For the CDR3, the DNA is TGTGCCAGCAGAGTCGCCGGAGAAACTGAAGCTTTCTTT. Translated: CASRVAGETEAFF.

This chain joins TRBV19 and TRBJ2-1; D is unclear. This CDR3 has 15 residues. Trimming cost V 3 bases and J 0 bases, with 9 bases left between them. Germline CDR1 and CDR2: LNHDA and SQIVND (reference sequence). CDR3 loop: CASSISASSYNEQFF. The CDR3 DNA reads as TGTGCCAGTAGTATTTCCGCCAGCTCCTACAATGAGCAGTTCTTC.

This clone was found a few times. This chain uses TRBV28 with TRBJ1-1; 7 bases are shared with TRBD1. This CDR3 is 14 amino acids long. The trim removed 2 bases at V and 7 bases at J, leaving 7 bases unmatched. The germline CDR1 and CDR2 sequences are MDHEN and SYDVKM. The CDR3 sequence: CASSLPGQINEAFF. The CDR3 DNA follows: TGTGCCAGCAGTTTACCGGGACAGATAAATGAAGCTTTCTTT.

This clone was counted between two and nine times. The chain joins TRBV7-3 to TRBJ2-7; the D gene is possibly TRBD2 (5 bases). Germline assignment: CDR1 SGHTA and CDR2 FQGTGA. The V end lost 5 bases, the J end lost 5 bases, and 22 bases lay between the germline ends. The CDR3 has 16 amino acids. DNA for the CDR3: TGTGCCAGCAGCGCGGCCCTTTACGGGAAGGACGACGAGCAGTACTTC. Translation: CASSAALYGKDDEQYF.

This clone was picked up one time. The CDR3 region has the DNA TGTGCCAGTAGTCCTACGGACGGAAACACCGGGGAGCTGTTTTTT. It translates to CASSPTDGNTGELFF. The chain uses TRBV19 and TRBJ2-2; no clear D gene. CDR1 and CDR2 from the germline V gene are LNHDA and SQIVND (reference sequence). This CDR3 is 15 amino acids long. The V gene lost 5 bases and the J gene lost 2 bases, with 12 bases spanning the gap. The variable domain in full, completed from reference TRBV19 and TRBJ2-2, reads DGGITQSPKYLFRKEGQNVTLSCEQNLNHDAMYWYRQDPGQGLRLIYYSQIVNDFQKGDIAEGYSVSREKKESFPLTVTSAQKNPTAFYLCASSPTDGNTGELFFGEGSRLTVL.

The chain employs TRBV19 and TRBJ2-7; TRBD2 aligns across 14 bases. J was trimmed by 3 bases and V by 5 bases; bases with no gene match: 3. Germline V CDR1 and CDR2: LNHDA, SQIVND (reference sequence). CDR3 length: 15 amino acids. The CDR3 DNA sequence: TGTGCCAGTAGTCGACTAGCGGGAGGGAACTACGAGCAGTACTTC. Encoded protein: CASSRLAGGNYEQYF.

The chain combines TRBV28 with TRBJ1-5, with D perhaps matching TRBD1 (5 bases). The CDR3 contains 16 residues. The germline gives CDR1 MDHEN, CDR2 SYDVKM. V lost 4 bases and J lost 0, with 13 bases in between. In nucleotides, the CDR3 is TGTGCCAGCAGTTGGGCAGGGCGAGATAGCAATCAGCCCCAGCATTTT. This gives the protein CASSWAGRDSNQPQHF.

The chain combines TRBV4-2 with TRBJ1-1, with a tentative D call TRBD1 (6 bases). There are 15 residues in the CDR3. The V and J ends lost 4 bases and 4 bases respectively, with 16 bases between them. Germline V gene sequence: CDR1 LGHNA, CDR2 YNFKEQ. CDR3 nucleotides: TGTGCCAGCAGCCTCTTCCCAGGGGACGGCACTGAAGCTTTCTTT. This encodes CASSLFPGDGTEAFF.

The chain uses TRBV11-1 and TRBJ2-3; no firm D call. The V gene lost 3 bases and the J gene lost 6 bases, with 10 bases spanning the gap. Germline V lookup: CDR1 SGHAT, CDR2 FQDESV (reference sequence). The CDR3 loop spans 13 amino acids. The CDR3 DNA sequence: TGTGCCAGCAGCTTGCTGAGGCGGGATACGCAGTATTTT. The encoded protein is CASSLLRRDTQYF.

The table lists this clone with a few counts. The chain's CDR3 is CASSLEGRGKLFF. CDR3 coding DNA: TGTGCCAGCAGCTTAGAGGGGCGGGGAAAACTGTTTTTT. The chain recombines TRBV7-8 with TRBJ1-4; D perhaps matches TRBD1 (5 bases). This CDR3 region has 13 residues. CDR1 and CDR2 (germline): SGHVS, FQNEAQ. The V gene lost 1 base and the J gene lost 10 bases, with 10 bases spanning the gap.

The chain has TRBV28 and TRBJ1-1, with TRBD1 as a possible D gene (6 bases). The CDR3 runs 15 residues. CDR1 MDHEN and CDR2 SYDVKM come from the germline V gene. Trimming shortened V by 1 base and J by 5 bases, and 14 bases separated the two germline ends. The CDR3 spells CASSLFGGLWTEAFF. CDR3 DNA: TGTGCCAGCAGTTTATTTGGGGGCCTATGGACTGAAGCTTTCTTT. Drawing the rest from reference TRBV28 and TRBJ1-1, the complete variable domain is DVKVTQSSRYLVKRTGEKVFLECVQDMDHENMFWYRQDPGLGLRLIYFSYDVKMKEKGDIPEGYSVSREKKERFSLILESASTNQTSMYLCASSLFGGLWTEAFFGQGTRLTVV.

The gene calls are TRBV27 and TRBJ2-7; 9 bases are shared with TRBD2. The CDR3 is made up of 16 amino acids. V trimming: 2 bases; J trimming: 1 base; junction bases outside the gene matches: 6. The germline gives CDR1 MNHEY, CDR2 SMNVEV (reference sequence). Written as DNA, the CDR3 is TGTGCCAGCAGTTTAGGGCGGGGGGGCATTTCCTACGAGCAGTACTTC. Translated, it gives CASSLGRGGISYEQYF.

The chain employs TRBV5-6 and TRBJ2-1; D is unclear. CDR3 size: 16 residues. Trimming pared 3 bases from V and 4 bases from J, leaving 17 bases between. CDR1 is SGHDT and CDR2 is YYEEEE in the germline V gene. The CDR3 DNA follows: TGTGCCAGCAGCTCCCGTTACTTATCCGGATACAATGAGCAGTTCTTC. Translation gives CASSSRYLSGYNEQFF. Complete variable domain (other parts from reference TRBV5-6 and TRBJ2-1): DAGVTQSPTHLIKTRGQQVTLRCSPKSGHDTVSWYQQALGQGPQFIFQYYEEEERQRGNFPDRFSGHQFPNYSSELNVNALLLGDSALYLCASSSRYLSGYNEQFFGPGTRLTVL.

This clone was seen only a few times. The chain couples TRBV29-1 to TRBJ2-7; 14 bases fit TRBD2. Germline values: CDR1 SQVTM, CDR2 ANQGSEA. The CDR3 covers 14 residues. J gave up 6 bases and V 3 bases, and 4 bases lay outside the gene matches. The CDR3 loop is CSVDQGLAGVEQYF. DNA for the CDR3: TGCAGCGTTGATCAGGGACTAGCGGGAGTCGAGCAGTACTTC.

The chain employs TRBV4-2 and TRBJ1-5; D call uncertain. This CDR3 contains 13 residues. The germline CDR1 and CDR2 sequences are LGHNA and YNFKEQ. V lost 0 bases and J lost 4, with 4 bases in between. The CDR3 loop reads CASSQDYNQPQHF. CDR3 DNA sequence: TGTGCCAGCAGCCAAGATTATAATCAGCCCCAGCATTTT.

This clone was seen only a few times. This rearrangement joins TRBV7-9 to TRBJ2-7; D is ambiguous. The CDR3 length is 15 residues. CDR1 SEHNR and CDR2 FQNEAQ come from the germline V gene (reference sequence). Trimming took 5 bases from V and 5 from J, leaving 19 bases between them. The CDR3 here is CASSPRKTMGHEQYF. The CDR3 region has the DNA TGTGCCAGCAGCCCGCGCAAGACCATGGGCCACGAGCAGTACTTC.

The chain uses TRBV28 and TRBJ2-6, with 12 bases fitting TRBD1. Germline lookup yields CDR1 MDHEN and CDR2 SYDVKM. The CDR3 has 19 amino acids. The trim removed 5 bases at V and 2 bases at J, leaving 10 bases unmatched. DNA of the CDR3: TGTGCCAGCAGTCTTATGGCCGGGACAGGGGGCGCTGGGGCCAACGTCCTGACTTTC. Encoded protein: CASSLMAGTGGAGANVLTF.

The chain uses TRBV6-5 and TRBJ2-6, with D tentatively TRBD1 (6 bases). The CDR3 runs to 15 residues. CDR1 is MNHEY and CDR2 is SVGAGI in the germline V gene. Trimming removed 6 bases at V and 3 bases at J, with 12 bases between. The CDR3 DNA is TGTGCCAGCAGCTTGAACAGGGTTGGGGCCAACGTCCTGACTTTC. Its translation: CASSLNRVGANVLTF.

The chain has TRBV6-5 and TRBJ2-7, with D uncertain. Trimming shortened V by 2 bases and J by 3 bases, and 11 bases separated the two germline ends. CDR1 is MNHEY, CDR2 SVGAGI, per germline. The CDR3 has 14 residues. The CDR3 spells CASSYRPRHYEQYF. The CDR3 region has the DNA TGTGCCAGCAGTTACCGCCCCCGGCACTACGAGCAGTACTTC.

The chain has TRBV5-6 and TRBJ1-2; 7 positions match TRBD1. The CDR3 sequence is 14 residues long. V was clipped by 4 bases and J by 4 bases; unmatched bases: 7. Germline V lookup: CDR1 SGHDT, CDR2 YYEEEE. In nucleotides, the CDR3 is TGTGCCAGCAGCCGAGAGGGACAGCCCTATGGCTACACCTTC. Translating it yields CASSREGQPYGYTF. Full variable domain (rest looked up from reference TRBV5-6 and TRBJ1-2): DAGVTQSPTHLIKTRGQQVTLRCSPKSGHDTVSWYQQALGQGPQFIFQYYEEEERQRGNFPDRFSGHQFPNYSSELNVNALLLGDSALYLCASSREGQPYGYTFGSGTRLTVV.

The V and J genes are TRBV19 and TRBJ1-2; D remains ambiguous. Trimming stripped 1 base from V and 6 bases from J, with 9 bases between. Germline-derived CDR1 and CDR2 are LNHDA and SQIVND (reference sequence). This CDR3 comprises 13 residues. CDR3 residues: CASSIVGHNGYTF. The CDR3 coding sequence is TGTGCCAGTAGTATAGTCGGGCACAATGGCTACACCTTC. The full variable domain, rest sourced from reference TRBV19 and TRBJ1-2, is DGGITQSPKYLFRKEGQNVTLSCEQNLNHDAMYWYRQDPGQGLRLIYYSQIVNDFQKGDIAEGYSVSREKKESFPLTVTSAQKNPTAFYLCASSIVGHNGYTFGSGTRLTVV.

This clone rates as medium-sized. V and J are TRBV7-8 and TRBJ2-7; D remains unclear. The CDR3 is made up of 11 amino acids. Trimming stripped 4 bases from V and 3 bases from J, with 4 bases between. The germline gives CDR1 SGHVS, CDR2 FQNEAQ. The CDR3 spells CASSSVYEQYF. The CDR3 region has the DNA TGTGCCAGCAGCTCGGTCTACGAGCAGTACTTC.

This clone is termed medium-sized. The gene calls are TRBV9 and TRBJ1-5, with TRBD1 as a possible D gene (5 bases). CDR3 size: 14 residues. The V end was cut by 3 bases, the J end by 1 base, with 8 bases between. CDR1 and CDR2 from the germline V gene are SGDLS and YYNGEE. The CDR3 region has the DNA TGTGCCAGCAGCGACGGGGACAGCAATCAGCCCCAGCATTTT. Encoded protein: CASSDGDSNQPQHF.

Only a few counts were recorded for this clone. The V and J genes are TRBV6-1 and TRBJ2-1; 14 bases agree with TRBD2. With V trimmed by 0 bases and J by 8 bases, 9 bases remained unmatched. CDR1 and CDR2 (germline): MNHNS, SASEGT. The CDR3 runs to 18 residues. The CDR3 DNA follows: TGTGCCAGCAGTGAAGCGGGACTAGCGGGAGAGTGGGGGGATGAGCAGTTCTTC. Translated: CASSEAGLAGEWGDEQFF.

This chain connects TRBV7-9 to TRBJ1-4; tentative D call: TRBD1 (5 bases). V lost 7 bases and J lost 0, with 15 bases in between. This CDR3 has 16 amino acids. The germline V gene has CDR1 SEHNR and CDR2 FQNEAQ (reference sequence). The CDR3 nucleotides read TGTGCCAGCACCACCACCTCGGGGCCAACTAATGAAAAACTGTTTTTT. Encoded protein: CASTTTSGPTNEKLFF.

The chain uses TRBV27 and TRBJ2-7; 8 bases fit TRBD1. Germline lookup yields CDR1 MNHEY and CDR2 SMNVEV (reference sequence). Trimming cost V 6 bases and J 3 bases; bases outside gene matches: 7. The CDR3 totals 14 residues. CDR3 coding DNA: TGTGCCAGCAGCTTGGGCAGGGGGCTCTACGAGCAGTACTTC. This codes for CASSLGRGLYEQYF.

The chain carries TRBV6-1 and TRBJ2-7, with D tentatively TRBD1 (6 bases). Germline V gene sequence: CDR1 MNHNS, CDR2 SASEGT. This CDR3 is built from 12 residues. Trimming stripped 6 bases from V and 10 bases from J, with 16 bases between. CDR3 sequence: CASSQGNREQYF. CDR3 coding DNA: TGTGCCAGCAGCCAAGGCAACAGGGAACAGTACTTC.

The table lists this clone with a few counts. The V and J genes are TRBV6-1 and TRBJ1-1; 10 bases agree with TRBD1. This CDR3 contains 15 residues. After removal of 4 bases from V and 5 bases from J, the junction contained 7 bases not matched to a gene. The germline V gene encodes CDR1 MNHNS and CDR2 SASEGT. The CDR3 sequence: CASSAPDRGQTEAFF. In DNA form, the CDR3 reads TGTGCCAGCAGTGCCCCCGACAGGGGGCAGACTGAAGCTTTCTTT.

This clone has a handful of counts. The genes are TRBV2 and TRBJ2-7, with D unclear. The CDR3 is made up of 11 amino acids. The V gene's germline CDR1 is SNHLY and CDR2 FYNNEI. V was pared by 2 bases and J by 6 bases, with 5 bases between. For the CDR3, the DNA is TGTGCCAGCAGTGAATATGGCGAGCAGTACTTC. Translating it yields CASSEYGEQYF.